Presented here are 21 T cell receptor beta chains from one specimen sequenced in a study of shared clonotypes between healthy human individuals. Only in-frame clones appear in the TCRdb table, and some are missing; sequencing was by immunoSEQ multiplex PCR. The sample has 550,000 to 800,000 clones, about nine tenths seen once. The sample consisted of memory CD8+ T cells from PBMCs. Indicated subset: CD45RO+ cells pooled with CCR7-negative TemRA cells. The source is a man aged 18-30 years in good health. Some clones in this sample may be carry-over from other donors' samples.

This chain connects TRBV14 to TRBJ1-2, with D unclear. Looked up from germline, CDR1 is SGHDN and CDR2 is FVKESK. V was clipped by 3 bases and J by 1 base, with 12 bases between them. The CDR3 contains 15 residues. This CDR3 reads CASSHFAGSNYGYTF. The CDR3 coding sequence is TGTGCCAGCAGCCATTTTGCCGGGAGTAACTATGGCTACACCTTC.

J is TRBJ2-5 and V is TRBV4-2, with 12 bases that match TRBD2. The CDR3 is 14 amino acids. CDR1 and CDR2 from the germline V gene are LGHNA and YNFKEQ. With 2 bases clipped from V and 5 bases from J, the junction kept 0 bases outside the gene matches. Here the CDR3 reads CASSQLAGGETQYF. The CDR3 nucleotides are TGTGCCAGCAGCCAACTAGCGGGAGGGGAGACCCAGTACTTC.

This clone was seen a handful of times. V usage is TRBV12-2 and J usage is TRBJ1-5. TRBV12-2 is an annotated pseudogene. The CDR3 loop spans 14 amino acids. CDR3 DNA sequence: TGTGCAAGTCTCCCCACGGGGGGCAATCAGCCCCAGCATTTT. This sequence encodes CASLPTGGNQPQHF.

This clone has a handful of counts. This rearrangement joins TRBV7-9 to TRBJ1-3; D not resolved. CDR1 and CDR2 (germline): SEHNR, FQNEAQ (reference sequence). With 4 bases removed from V and 2 bases from J, the gap between germline ends came to 6 bases. There are 13 residues in the CDR3. CDR3 bases: TGTGCCAGCAGCTCCGAAGCTGGAAACACCATATATTTT. Its translation: CASSSEAGNTIYF.

As for this clone: With only one base between it and a far larger clone, this is likely a read error. This sequence joins TRBV4-2 and TRBJ1-5; D is undetermined. Germline CDR1 is LGHNA and CDR2 is YNFKEQ. CDR3 length: 16 amino acids. Trimming stripped 3 bases from V and 7 bases from J, with 19 bases between. The CDR3, as DNA: TGTGCCAGCAGCCAGGGCCGTGGGGTGGCTAGGCAGCCCCAGCATTTT. Translation: CASSQGRGVARQPQHF.

The rearrangement joins TRBV4-1 to TRBJ2-7; 8 bases match TRBD1. The V and J ends lost 1 base and 2 bases, in that order; junction bases with no gene match: 4. The CDR3 has 15 residues. Germline CDR1 is MGHRA and CDR2 is YSYEKL. This CDR3 is CASSQVRTGPYEQYF. The CDR3 DNA reads TGCGCCAGCAGCCAAGTAAGGACAGGGCCCTACGAGCAGTACTTC.

This chain connects TRBV7-2 to TRBJ2-7; the D gene is possibly TRBD1 (6 bases). In germline, CDR1 is SGHTA, CDR2 FQGNSA. The CDR3 is made up of 15 amino acids. Trimming stripped 4 bases from V and 4 bases from J, with 17 bases between. The CDR3 DNA is TGTGCCAGCAGCTCCAGGTTGGGGGCGCGGTACGAGCAGTACTTC. It encodes CASSSRLGARYEQYF. The full variable domain, in which reference TRBV7-2 and TRBJ2-7 provide the parts outside the CDR3, is GAGVSQSPSNKVTEKGKDVELRCDPISGHTALYWYRQSLGQGLEFLIYFQGNSAPDKSGLPSDRFSAERTGGSVSTLTIQRTQQEDSAVYLCASSSRLGARYEQYFGPGTRLTVT.

This chain connects TRBV2 to TRBJ2-5; 9 nucleotides align to TRBD2. The V and J ends lost 2 bases and 4 bases, in that order; junction bases with no gene match: 11. Germline V CDR1 and CDR2: SNHLY, FYNNEI. The CDR3 runs to 17 residues. CDR3 amino acids: CASSEYIAGEVGETQYF. The CDR3 DNA is TGTGCCAGCAGTGAATATATAGCGGGAGAGGTGGGAGAGACCCAGTACTTC.

This rearrangement joins TRBV10-3 to TRBJ2-7, with 7 bases that match TRBD2. The germline V gene has CDR1 ENHRY and CDR2 SYGVKD. This CDR3 is built from 16 residues. The ends lost 5 bases at V and 2 bases at J; junction bases unmatched: 12. The CDR3 sequence is CAISKRGGTDTYEQYF. The CDR3 DNA reads as TGTGCCATCAGTAAGCGGGGCGGGACTGACACCTACGAGCAGTACTTC.

The rearrangement joins TRBV28 to TRBJ2-1; no clear D gene. Germline V gene data show CDR1 as MDHEN and CDR2 as SYDVKM. Trimming removed 1 base from V and 6 bases from J, with 13 bases in between. This CDR3 is 15 amino acids long. CDR3 nucleotide sequence: TGTGCCAGCAGTTTATTAGGCCAGTCACCCAATGAGCAGTTCTTC. This gives the protein CASSLLGQSPNEQFF.

The V call is TRBV4-1, the J call TRBJ2-7; 8 nucleotides line up with TRBD2. V was clipped by 2 bases and J by 3 bases; unmatched bases: 12. CDR3 length: 17 residues. Germline-derived CDR1 and CDR2 are MGHRA and YSYEKL. The chain's CDR3 is CASSQRQPGGPFYEQYF. CDR3 bases: TGCGCCAGCAGCCAACGCCAACCGGGAGGGCCGTTCTACGAGCAGTACTTC.

The rearrangement links TRBV2 to TRBJ2-5; D is unresolved. The CDR3 sequence is 16 residues long. Germline-derived CDR1 and CDR2 are SNHLY and FYNNEI. Deletions cut 7 bases from V and 2 bases from J, with 20 bases between. CDR3 protein: CASTPKRTHSQETQYF. The CDR3 nucleotides read TGTGCCAGCACCCCTAAACGTACTCACAGTCAAGAGACCCAGTACTTC.

The genes are TRBV27 and TRBJ1-1; no clear D gene. CDR3 length: 12 residues. CDR1 and CDR2 from the germline V gene are MNHEY and SMNVEV (reference sequence). The V end was cut by 8 bases, the J end by 1 base, with 8 bases between. The CDR3 reads CASRSRNTEAFF. The CDR3 region has the DNA TGTGCCAGCCGTAGTAGGAACACTGAAGCTTTCTTT.

V gene TRBV28 combines with J gene TRBJ2-7, with D unresolved. Per germline, CDR1 MDHEN and CDR2 SYDVKM. V was trimmed by 6 bases and J by 2 bases, leaving 20 bases between them. The CDR3 runs 16 residues. CDR3 region: CASSLPPRAVPYEQYF. CDR3 coding DNA: TGTGCCAGCAGCCTCCCCCCAAGAGCAGTTCCCTACGAGCAGTACTTC.

The chain recombines TRBV4-3 with TRBJ2-2; either TRBD1 or TRBD2 may fit D (5 bases each). Trimming took off 4 bases at V and 4 bases at J, with 22 bases between the two ends. This CDR3 has 18 amino acids. CDR1 LGHNA and CDR2 YSLEER come from the germline V gene. CDR3 DNA: TGCGCCAGCAGCCCTCTGTTATGGGGGAACAGGAGCACCGGGGAGCTGTTTTTT. Amino acid sequence: CASSPLLWGNRSTGELFF.

On this clone: Different DNA sequences within this sample yield the same CDR3. The rearrangement uses TRBV27 and TRBJ2-6; D gene unclear. The CDR3 spans 15 residues. CDR1 is MNHEY, CDR2 SMNVEV, per germline (reference sequence). Trimming removed 0 bases from V and 4 bases from J, with 7 bases in between. The CDR3 bases are TGTGCCAGCAGTTTATCTGTGAGCGGGGCCAACGTCCTGACTTTC. Translating gives CASSLSVSGANVLTF. The full variable domain, rest sourced from reference TRBV27 and TRBJ2-6, is EAQVTQNPRYLITVTGKKLTVTCSQNMNHEYMSWYRQDPGLGLRQIYYSMNVEVTDKGDVPEGYKVSRKEKRNFPLILESPSPNQTSLYFCASSLSVSGANVLTFGAGSRLTVL.

The CDR3 DNA sequence: TGTGCCAGCAGCCCCGGGACAGCGAACAGAGATGAAAAACTGTTTTTT. Amino acid sequence: CASSPGTANRDEKLFF. The chain uses TRBV5-8 and TRBJ1-4, with 7 bases identical to TRBD1. This CDR3 comprises 16 residues. Germline CDR1 is SGHTS and CDR2 is YDEGEE. V shed 4 bases and J 6 bases; nucleotides not matched to a gene: 12.

The V and J genes are TRBV27 and TRBJ2-6; tentative D call: TRBD2 (6 bases). CDR1 and CDR2 from the germline V gene are MNHEY and SMNVEV (reference sequence). This CDR3 region has 16 residues. Trimming cost V 3 bases and J 2 bases, with 11 bases left between them. DNA for the CDR3: TGTGCCAGCAGTTTCGGGAGTGGGACTGGGGCCAACGTCCTGACTTTC. Protein sequence: CASSFGSGTGANVLTF.

V usage is TRBV28 and J usage is TRBJ2-3, with 7 bases aligning to TRBD1. V lost 6 bases, J lost 3 bases, and 15 bases stayed unmatched. Germline CDR1 and CDR2: MDHEN and SYDVKM. The CDR3 runs 17 residues. The CDR3: CASSRNRGMSGTDTQYF. In DNA form, the CDR3 reads TGTGCCAGCAGCCGGAACAGGGGTATGAGTGGAACAGATACGCAGTATTTT.

The chain joins TRBV7-3 to TRBJ2-7; D not certain. Trimming pared 5 bases from V and 5 bases from J, leaving 10 bases between. CDR1 and CDR2 (germline): SGHTA, FQGTGA. The CDR3 runs 12 residues. The CDR3 reads CASSLPPNEQYF. In DNA form, the CDR3 reads TGTGCCAGCAGCCTCCCTCCCAACGAGCAGTACTTC. The variable domain in full, with the rest retrieved from reference TRBV7-3 and TRBJ2-7, is GAGVSQTPSNKVTEKGKYVELRCDPISGHTALYWYRQSLGQGPEFLIYFQGTGAADDSGLPNDRFFAVRPEGSVSTLKIQRTERGDSAVYLCASSLPPNEQYFGPGTRLTVT.

J is TRBJ1-1 and V is TRBV9; maybe TRBD1 (5 bases). The length of the CDR3 is 15 residues. Deletions cut 1 base from V and 6 bases from J, with 16 bases between. Germline CDR1 reads SGDLS; CDR2 reads YYNGEE. CDR3 DNA sequence: TGTGCCAGCAGCGTATTAGGAGGGGAGAAGGCTGAAGCTTTCTTT. It encodes CASSVLGGEKAEAFF.